Following are 16 T cell receptor beta chains from one sample sequenced in a study of blood T cell repertoires in COVID-19. Generated by immunoSEQ multiplex PCR, the TCRdb table keeps only in-frame clones and is missing some. The sample holds about 220,000 clones, around 82% seen once. The sequencing input was PBMCs or T cells enriched from blood (not recorded which). These receptors all come from a woman in her forties who had been exposed to COVID-19.

This clone was observed a single time. The gene calls are TRBV5-1 and TRBJ2-2; 9 bases are shared with TRBD2. CDR1 is SGHRS, CDR2 YFSETQ, per germline. The CDR3 consists of 16 residues. V shed 0 bases and J 5 bases; nucleotides not matched to a gene: 5. The CDR3 is CASSLVAGARTGELFF. Written as DNA, the CDR3 is TGCGCCAGCAGCTTGGTAGCGGGGGCCAGAACCGGGGAGCTGTTTTTT.

This CDR3 reads CASSPVRRSSPLHF. CDR3 nucleotide sequence: TGTGCCAGCAGCCCAGTCCGGAGGAGTTCACCCCTCCACTTT. The gene calls are TRBV7-8 and TRBJ1-6, with unresolved D. V lost 5 bases and J 9 bases, leaving 14 bases between the germline ends. The V gene's germline CDR1 is SGHVS and CDR2 FQNEAQ. This CDR3 is built from 14 residues.

The chain carries TRBV6-5 and TRBJ2-5; 7 positions match TRBD1. CDR3 length: 14 residues. CDR1 is MNHEY, CDR2 SVGAGI, per germline. V gave up 4 bases and J gave up 2 bases; unmatched junction bases: 4. CDR3 DNA: TGTGCCAGCAGTTCAGACAGGGAACAAGAGACCCAGTACTTC. Translation: CASSSDREQETQYF.

The chain has TRBV18 and TRBJ1-2; TRBD1 aligns across 7 bases. The V gene end was trimmed by 4 bases and the J gene end by 8 bases; junction bases not matched to a gene: 16. The germline V gene has CDR1 KGHSH and CDR2 LQKENI. CDR3 length equals 16 residues. The chain's CDR3 is CASSQTEDRPVGGYTF. CDR3 bases: TGTGCCAGCTCACAGACAGAGGACAGGCCGGTGGGGGGCTACACCTTC.

The J gene is TRBJ1-2, the V gene TRBV5-4; 7 bases map to TRBD1. The germline CDR1 and CDR2 sequences are SGHNT and YYREEE (reference sequence). CDR3 length equals 13 residues. The V segment lost 3 bases and the J segment 3 bases; nucleotides outside the gene matches: 2. The CDR3 sequence is CASSSGTDYGYTF. The CDR3 bases are TGTGCCAGCAGCTCCGGGACAGACTATGGCTACACCTTC.

V is TRBV6-7 and J is TRBJ1-3; D is perhaps TRBD1 (6 bases). TRBV6-7 is labeled an ORF, and its function is uncertain. The V gene lost 8 bases and the J gene lost 1 base, with 24 bases spanning the gap. This CDR3 region has 18 residues. CDR3 in amino acids: CASRRRTALGVSGNTIYF. The CDR3 region has the DNA TGTGCCAGCCGACGACGGACAGCTCTTGGAGTGTCTGGAAACACCATATATTTT.

Sample share makes this clone medium-sized (0.01 to 0.1%). The chain has TRBV5-4 and TRBJ1-1; D possibly corresponds to TRBD1 (6 bases). This CDR3 spans 14 amino acids. Germline V gene sequence: CDR1 SGHNT, CDR2 YYREEE (reference sequence). V lost 2 bases and J lost 1, with 9 bases in between. In DNA form, the CDR3 reads TGTGCCAGCAGCTTTCCGGGACAGAACACTGAAGCTTTCTTT. Translation: CASSFPGQNTEAFF.

The chain recombines TRBV6-5 with TRBJ1-1; TRBD1 is a possible D gene (6 bases). V was pared by 4 bases and J by 1 base, with 10 bases between. The germline gives CDR1 MNHEY, CDR2 SVGAGI. The CDR3 is 14 amino acids. CDR3 coding DNA: TGTGCCAGCAGTTTCGACAGGACGAACACTGAAGCTTTCTTT. Translating gives CASSFDRTNTEAFF.

V usage is TRBV5-4 and J usage is TRBJ1-3; D perhaps matches TRBD1 (5 bases). Deletions cut 4 bases from V and 1 base from J, with 21 bases between. Germline CDR1 is SGHNT and CDR2 is YYREEE (reference sequence). The CDR3 spans 18 residues. The DNA for the CDR3 is TGTGCCAGCAGCCGGTTCGGCAGGGAACAACTGTCTGGAAACACCATATATTTT. Translation: CASSRFGREQLSGNTIYF.

The rearrangement uses TRBV5-4 and TRBJ1-1; 9 bases line up with TRBD1. The J segment lost 0 bases and the V segment lost 3 bases, leaving 3 bases of the junction unmatched. CDR3 length: 15 residues. The germline CDR1 and CDR2 sequences are SGHNT and YYREEE (reference sequence). CDR3 loop: CASSWDREMNTEAFF. DNA for the CDR3: TGTGCCAGCAGCTGGGACAGGGAGATGAACACTGAAGCTTTCTTT. Full variable domain (rest looked up from reference TRBV5-4 and TRBJ1-1): ETGVTQSPTHLIKTRGQQVTLRCSSQSGHNTVSWYQQALGQGPQFIFQYYREEENGRGNFPPRFSGLQFPNYSSELNVNALELDDSALYLCASSWDREMNTEAFFGQGTRLTVV.

V gene TRBV6-5 combines with J gene TRBJ1-4; tentative D call: TRBD1 (5 bases). The CDR3 is made up of 14 amino acids. Germline lookup yields CDR1 MNHEY and CDR2 SVGAGI. Trimming pared 5 bases from V and 3 bases from J, leaving 10 bases between. The CDR3 bases are TGTGCCAGCAGTAAGGGGTTGGCTAATGAAAAACTGTTTTTT. This codes for CASSKGLANEKLFF.

In regard to this clone: Germline and junction disagree at one end, which may indicate a read error. The chain employs TRBV4-2 and TRBJ1-1, with D possibly matching TRBD1 (5 bases). The V gene's germline CDR1 is LGHNA and CDR2 YNFKEQ. The CDR3 runs 12 residues. The CDR3 loop is CASSPDGRGRSF. For the CDR3, the DNA is TGTGCCAGCAGCCCGGACGGGAGGGGACGGTCTTTT.

The chain combines TRBV6-5 with TRBJ1-2; 7 nucleotides agree with TRBD1. The CDR3 totals 15 residues. The germline V gene encodes CDR1 MNHEY and CDR2 SVGAGI. Trimming at V came to 6 bases and at J to 0 bases, leaving 7 bases not matched to a gene. CDR3 amino acids: CASSRGQQTNYGYTF. CDR3 bases: TGTGCCAGCAGCAGGGGACAGCAAACTAACTATGGCTACACCTTC.

The chain employs TRBV29-1 and TRBJ2-6, with D possibly TRBD1 on 6 matching bases. Trimming shortened V by 7 bases and J by 0 bases, and 13 bases separated the two germline ends. The CDR3 length is 15 residues. Germline V lookup: CDR1 SQVTM, CDR2 ANQGSEA. CDR3 protein: CSAGDNPSGANVLTF. CDR3 coding DNA: TGCAGCGCAGGGGACAATCCCTCTGGGGCCAACGTCCTGACTTTC. Combining the CDR3 with reference TRBV29-1 and TRBJ2-6 gives the whole variable domain SAVISQKPSRDICQRGTSLTIQCQVDSQVTMMFWYRQQPGQSLTLIATANQGSEATYESGFVIDKFPISRPNLTFSTLTVSNMSPEDSSIYLCSAGDNPSGANVLTFGAGSRLTVL.

The V gene is TRBV4-3, the J gene TRBJ2-3, with TRBD2 matching over 9 bases. Germline values: CDR1 LGHNA, CDR2 YSLEER. V was pared by 6 bases and J by 11 bases, with 15 bases of the junction left unmatched. The CDR3 has 15 amino acids. CDR3 protein: CASSQMASGAAGQYF. For the CDR3, the DNA is TGCGCCAGCAGTCAAATGGCTAGCGGGGCCGCGGGGCAGTATTTT.

This clone was detected a few times. This rearrangement joins TRBV7-6 to TRBJ1-2; D may be TRBD1 (5 bases). Germline assignment: CDR1 SGHVS and CDR2 FNYEAQ. With 1 base removed from V and 0 bases from J, the gap between germline ends came to 9 bases. The CDR3 is made up of 15 amino acids. The CDR3: CASSLGQPTNYGYTF. The CDR3 nucleotides read TGTGCCAGCAGCTTAGGACAGCCCACTAACTATGGCTACACCTTC.